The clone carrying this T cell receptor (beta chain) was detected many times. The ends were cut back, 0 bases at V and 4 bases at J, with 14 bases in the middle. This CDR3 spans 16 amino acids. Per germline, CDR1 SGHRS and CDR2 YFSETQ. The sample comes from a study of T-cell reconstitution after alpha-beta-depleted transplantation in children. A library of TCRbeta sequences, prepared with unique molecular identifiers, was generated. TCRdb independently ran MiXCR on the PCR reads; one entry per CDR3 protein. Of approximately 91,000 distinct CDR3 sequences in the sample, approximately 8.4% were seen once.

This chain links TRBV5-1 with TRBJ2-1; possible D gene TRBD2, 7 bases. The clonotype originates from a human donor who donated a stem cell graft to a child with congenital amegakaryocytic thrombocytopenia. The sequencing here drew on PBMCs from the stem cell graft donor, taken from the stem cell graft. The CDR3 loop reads CASSLDGRGGYNEQFF. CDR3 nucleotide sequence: TGCGCCAGCAGCTTGGACGGTAGGGGGGGGTACAATGAGCAGTTCTTC. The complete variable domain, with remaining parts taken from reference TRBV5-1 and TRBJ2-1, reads KAGVTQTPRYLIKTRGQQVTLSCSPISGHRSVSWYQQTPGQGLQFLFEYFSETQRNKGNFPGRFSGRQFSNSRSEMNVSTLELGDSALYLCASSLDGRGGYNEQFFGPGTRLTVL.